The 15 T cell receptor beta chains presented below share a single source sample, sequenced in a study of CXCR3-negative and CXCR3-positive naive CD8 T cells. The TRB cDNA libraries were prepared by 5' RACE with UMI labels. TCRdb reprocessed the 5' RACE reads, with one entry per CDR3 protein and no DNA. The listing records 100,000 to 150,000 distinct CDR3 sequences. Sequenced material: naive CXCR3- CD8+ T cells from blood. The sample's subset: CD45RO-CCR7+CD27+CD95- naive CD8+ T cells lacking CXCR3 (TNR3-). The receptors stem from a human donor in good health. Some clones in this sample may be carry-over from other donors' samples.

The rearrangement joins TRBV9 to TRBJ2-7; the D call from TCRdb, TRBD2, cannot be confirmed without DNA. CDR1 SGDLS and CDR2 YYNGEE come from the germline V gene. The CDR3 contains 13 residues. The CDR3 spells CASSPGLASEQYF.

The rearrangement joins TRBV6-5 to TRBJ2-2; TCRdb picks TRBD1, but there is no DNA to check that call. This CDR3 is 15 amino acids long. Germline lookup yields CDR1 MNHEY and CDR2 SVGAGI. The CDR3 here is CASSSQGTGTGELFF.

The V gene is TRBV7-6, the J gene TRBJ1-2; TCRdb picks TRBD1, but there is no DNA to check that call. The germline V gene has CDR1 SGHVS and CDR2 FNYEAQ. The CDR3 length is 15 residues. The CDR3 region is CASSLTTGGVYGYTF.

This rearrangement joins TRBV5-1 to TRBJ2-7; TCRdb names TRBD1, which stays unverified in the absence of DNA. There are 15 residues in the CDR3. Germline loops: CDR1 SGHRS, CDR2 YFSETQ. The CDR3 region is CASSFGTGSSYEQYF.

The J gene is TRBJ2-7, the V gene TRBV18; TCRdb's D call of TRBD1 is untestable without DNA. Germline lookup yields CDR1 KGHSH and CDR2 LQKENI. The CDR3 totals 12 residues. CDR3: CASSPRVYEQYF.

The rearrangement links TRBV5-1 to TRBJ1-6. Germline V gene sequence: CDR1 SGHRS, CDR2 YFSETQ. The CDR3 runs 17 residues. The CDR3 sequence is CASSLGFARDYNSPLHF.

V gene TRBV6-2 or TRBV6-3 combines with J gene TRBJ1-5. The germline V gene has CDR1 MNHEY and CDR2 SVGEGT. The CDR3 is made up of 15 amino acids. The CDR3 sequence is CASSSSWGPNQPQHF.

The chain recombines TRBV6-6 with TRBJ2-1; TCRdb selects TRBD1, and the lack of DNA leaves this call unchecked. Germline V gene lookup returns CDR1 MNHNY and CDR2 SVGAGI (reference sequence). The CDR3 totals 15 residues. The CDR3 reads CASSYSGTAANEQFF.

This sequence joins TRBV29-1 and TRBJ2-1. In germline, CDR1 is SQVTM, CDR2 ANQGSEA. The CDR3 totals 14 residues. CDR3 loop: CSVEDRSSYNEQFF.

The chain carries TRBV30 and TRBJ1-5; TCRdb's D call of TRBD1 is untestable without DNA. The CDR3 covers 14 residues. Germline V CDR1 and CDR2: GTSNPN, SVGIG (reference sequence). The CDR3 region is CASSGGHSYQPQHF.

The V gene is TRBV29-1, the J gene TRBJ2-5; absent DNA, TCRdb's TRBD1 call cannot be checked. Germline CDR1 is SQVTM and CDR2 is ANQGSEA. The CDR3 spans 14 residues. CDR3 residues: CSASPRDRQETQYF.

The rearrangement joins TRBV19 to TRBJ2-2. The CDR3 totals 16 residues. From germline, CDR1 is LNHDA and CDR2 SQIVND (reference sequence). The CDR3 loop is CASVGYYRQNTGELFF.

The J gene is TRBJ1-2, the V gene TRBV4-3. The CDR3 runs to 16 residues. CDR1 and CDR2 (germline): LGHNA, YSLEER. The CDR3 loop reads CASSQDRWEPGYGYTF.

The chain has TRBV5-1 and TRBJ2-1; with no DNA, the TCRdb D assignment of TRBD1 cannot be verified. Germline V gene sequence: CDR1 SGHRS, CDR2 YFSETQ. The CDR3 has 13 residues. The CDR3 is CASSLTGGAEQFF. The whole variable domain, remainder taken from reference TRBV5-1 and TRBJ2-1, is KAGVTQTPRYLIKTRGQQVTLSCSPISGHRSVSWYQQTPGQGLQFLFEYFSETQRNKGNFPGRFSGRQFSNSRSEMNVSTLELGDSALYLCASSLTGGAEQFFGPGTRLTVL.

This CDR3 reads CASSQAAGGNEQFF. This sequence joins TRBV4-1 and TRBJ2-1; the D call of TRBD2 rests on TCRdb alone, since no DNA is present to check it. Germline-derived CDR1 and CDR2 are MGHRA and YSYEKL. This CDR3 has 14 residues.